The T cell receptor (beta chain) under discussion was sequenced for a study of cytomegalovirus exposure and HLA in healthy donors. Study conclusions and caveats: Later, TCR association rates were found to vary by HLA locus, highest for DRB1 and lowest for HLA-C. Common viral pathogens seemed to be connected with several of the most significant clusters, according to a later analysis. Another analysis was done later, and it associated 15,000 or so TCR beta sequences with HLA alleles at 0.05 false discovery rate.

Donors likely had unrecorded immune exposures despite being nominally healthy when sampled. With 60 Vbeta and 13 Jbeta primers, the PCR was carried out. Clones were read by immunoSEQ multiplex PCR, and TCRdb kept only the in-frame ones, dropping some. The repertoire table contains roughly 75,000 clones. Concerning this clone: The antigen remains undetermined.

The receptor comes from a man in his forties or fifties in good health and CMV-seronegative. The specimen sequenced was PBMCs.

This CDR3 reads CASSFWGRDTQYF. The DNA of the CDR3 is TGCGCCAGCAGCTTCTGGGGCAGGGATACGCAGTATTTT. V gene TRBV5-1 combines with J gene TRBJ2-3; D might be TRBD1 (5 bases). The CDR3 runs 13 residues. Deletions cut 2 bases from V and 6 bases from J, with 10 bases between. CDR1 is SGHRS, CDR2 YFSETQ, per germline.